This TCR beta chain is drawn from a study of blood T cell repertoires in COVID-19. On the study more broadly: Sites across the United States, Italy and Spain contributed samples from acute and convalescent COVID-19. In each case, the material was cDNA or gDNA derived from T cells, B-cell-depleted T cells, or PBMCs.

Per the germline V gene, CDR1 is SGHAT and CDR2 is FQNNGV. This CDR3 contains 11 residues. Deletions cut 4 bases from V and 2 bases from J, with 3 bases between. Across about two dozen US areas, participants ranged in age from about 18 to 90 years. Original processing methods: Estimation of nucleated cell counts relied on the amplification of reference gene primers. The method was immunoSEQ multiplex PCR; TCRdb's version includes in-frame clones alone and lacks a portion of them. The D gene and trimming were derived from the DNA, and the V and J assignments and clone size from that table. Altogether approximately 220,000 clones are present, just under 90% being singletons, with the ten largest covering 3% to 4%.

The rearrangement links TRBV11-2 to TRBJ2-7; D gene ambiguous. Sequenced sample: PBMCs or T cells enriched from blood (not recorded which). This sequence was found in a woman in her 30s with acute COVID-19. CDR3 amino acids: CASSSTYEQYF. The DNA for the CDR3 is TGTGCCAGCAGCTCTACCTACGAGCAGTACTTC.